What follows are 29 T cell receptor beta chains derived from one specimen sequenced in a study of OX40 agonist ivuxolimab in advanced cancers. Profiled with immunoSEQ multiplex PCR; TCRdb holds only in-frame clones, not every one. The table lists roughly 91,000 clones, roughly 95% of them singletons. Sequences were derived from CD4+ or CD8+ T cells sorted from blood, sampled in a trial of the OX40 agonist ivuxolimab. The receptors shown here come from an adult with an advanced solid tumor such as melanoma, head and neck, liver or kidney cancer.

The chain couples TRBV13 to TRBJ2-7; D is unclear. V lost 6 bases and J 2 bases, leaving 11 bases between the germline ends. This CDR3 region has 13 residues. Per the germline V gene, CDR1 is PRHDT and CDR2 is FYEKMQ (reference sequence). DNA for the CDR3: TGTGCCAGCAGTGCCCCAAGCCCCTACGAGCAGTACTTC. The encoded protein is CASSAPSPYEQYF.

This chain connects TRBV7-9 to TRBJ2-7; 8 nucleotides match TRBD2. Trimming cost V 4 bases and J 2 bases; bases outside gene matches: 10. CDR3 length: 16 residues. Per germline, CDR1 SEHNR and CDR2 FQNEAQ (reference sequence). The CDR3 here is CASSSTGGLVAYEQYF. The CDR3 DNA follows: TGTGCCAGCAGCTCTACCGGGGGACTAGTAGCCTACGAGCAGTACTTC.

The V gene is TRBV5-4, the J gene TRBJ2-7; D is unclear. The CDR3 is 13 residues long. Trimming removed 2 bases at V and 7 bases at J, with 13 bases between. The germline gives CDR1 SGHNT, CDR2 YYREEE (reference sequence). The CDR3 loop is CASSFRANLEQYF. The DNA of the CDR3 is TGTGCCAGCAGCTTCCGAGCGAACTTGGAGCAGTACTTC.

This chain joins TRBV19 and TRBJ1-1; 10 nucleotides match TRBD1. Germline V lookup: CDR1 LNHDA, CDR2 SQIVND (reference sequence). The CDR3 contains 13 residues. V lost 3 bases, J lost 6 bases, and 1 base stayed unmatched. CDR3 loop: CASSMGTGAEAFF. The CDR3 DNA sequence: TGTGCCAGTAGTATGGGGACAGGGGCTGAAGCTTTCTTT.

This chain uses TRBV5-1 with TRBJ1-4; D is ambiguous. CDR3 length equals 20 residues. Germline values: CDR1 SGHRS, CDR2 YFSETQ. Trimming cost V 0 bases and J 3 bases, with 24 bases left between them. CDR3 sequence reads: CASSLGMSGSLRTANEKLFF. The CDR3 region has the DNA TGCGCCAGCAGCTTGGGGATGTCGGGATCTCTACGAACGGCTAATGAAAAACTGTTTTTT.

V is TRBV7-2 and J is TRBJ2-7; 9 bases are shared with TRBD1. This CDR3 has 14 amino acids. CDR1 and CDR2 from the germline V gene are SGHTA and FQGNSA. V shed 4 bases, J shed 3 bases, and the junction held 4 bases outside the gene matches. The CDR3, as DNA: TGTGCCAGCAGCTCGGACAGGGGCCACTACGAGCAGTACTTC. Translating gives CASSSDRGHYEQYF.

V usage is TRBV11-1 and J usage is TRBJ2-3; D is perhaps TRBD1 (6 bases). Trimming left V 5 bases short and J 2 bases short, with 17 bases between. The germline V gene encodes CDR1 SGHAT and CDR2 FQDESV (reference sequence). This CDR3 has 16 residues. The CDR3 protein is CASSPRDNDYTDTQYF. The CDR3 DNA follows: TGTGCCAGCAGCCCAAGGGACAACGACTACACAGATACGCAGTATTTT. Supplemented by reference TRBV11-1 and TRBJ2-3, the full variable domain reads EAEVAQSPRYKITEKSQAVAFWCDPISGHATLYWYRQILGQGPELLVQFQDESVVDDSQLPKDRFSAERLKGVDSTLKIQPAELGDSAMYLCASSPRDNDYTDTQYFGPGTRLTVL.

V gene TRBV7-2 combines with J gene TRBJ2-7; 12 bases line up with TRBD1. CDR1 and CDR2 from the germline V gene are SGHTA and FQGNSA. Trimming removed 4 bases from V and 3 bases from J; junction bases left unmatched: 13. This CDR3 spans 18 amino acids. CDR3 coding DNA: TGTGCCAGCAGCTCGCTGGGGACAGGGGGCTTGAGTAGCTACGAGCAGTACTTC. Protein product: CASSSLGTGGLSSYEQYF. Filled out from reference TRBV7-2 and TRBJ2-7, the complete variable domain reads GAGVSQSPSNKVTEKGKDVELRCDPISGHTALYWYRQSLGQGLEFLIYFQGNSAPDKSGLPSDRFSAERTGGSVSTLTIQRTQQEDSAVYLCASSSLGTGGLSSYEQYFGPGTRLTVT.

The V and J genes are TRBV25-1 and TRBJ2-2; D uncertain. There are 11 residues in the CDR3. V shed 7 bases and J shed 6 bases, with 6 bases lying between them. The germline gives CDR1 MGHDK, CDR2 SYGVNS. CDR3 protein: CASNYAGELFF. Here the CDR3 DNA reads TGTGCCAGCAATTACGCCGGGGAGCTGTTTTTT.

This chain connects TRBV7-9 to TRBJ2-1; D not certain. The CDR3 loop spans 16 amino acids. V lost 5 bases and J lost 4, with 18 bases in between. CDR1 SEHNR and CDR2 FQNEAQ come from the germline V gene (reference sequence). CDR3 nucleotide sequence: TGTGCCAGCAGCCGGACGAAGGGCCCGATGTACAATGAGCAGTTCTTC. Translated: CASSRTKGPMYNEQFF.

CDR3 in DNA: TGTGCCACCAGCAGTCTCTACACCACTAGCGACTCCTACAATGAGCAGTTCTTC. This translates into CATSSLYTTSDSYNEQFF. The V call is TRBV15, the J call TRBJ2-1; 7 bases line up with TRBD2. The germline CDR1 and CDR2 sequences are LNHNV and YYDKDF (reference sequence). This CDR3 region has 18 residues. V lost 3 bases, J lost 0 bases, and 11 bases stayed unmatched.

The chain combines TRBV6-1 with TRBJ1-5; D might be TRBD1 (5 bases). The germline V gene encodes CDR1 MNHNS and CDR2 SASEGT. The CDR3 runs 15 residues. Trimming left V 2 bases short and J 7 bases short, with 15 bases between. The DNA for the CDR3 is TGTGCCAGCAGTGAATGGGGAGGGGATAAACAGCCCCAGCATTTT. Its protein is CASSEWGGDKQPQHF.

The count of this clone is one. The chain recombines TRBV12-5 with TRBJ1-4, with 9 bases identical to TRBD1. The germline V gene has CDR1 LGHNT and CDR2 FRNRAP. J gave up 7 bases and V 4 bases, and 10 bases lay outside the gene matches. This CDR3 contains 16 residues. Written as DNA, the CDR3 is TGTGCTAGTGGTTCAAACCCCGGGACAGGGAGTGAAAAACTGTTTTTT. It translates to CASGSNPGTGSEKLFF.

V usage is TRBV7-9 and J usage is TRBJ2-7; 9 nucleotides align to TRBD1. The junction had 7 bases not matched to a gene; V was cut back by 1 base and J by 3 bases. Germline loops: CDR1 SEHNR, CDR2 FQNEAQ (reference sequence). The CDR3 loop spans 16 amino acids. The CDR3 sequence is CASSLDLTGQGYEQYF. In DNA form, the CDR3 reads TGTGCCAGCAGCTTAGATCTAACGGGACAGGGCTACGAGCAGTACTTC.

This clone was counted a single time. The genes are TRBV15 and TRBJ1-5, with D unresolved. Germline assignment: CDR1 LNHNV and CDR2 YYDKDF (reference sequence). The CDR3 runs 13 residues. V was cut by 2 bases and J by 6 bases, with 8 bases left in between. The CDR3 region has the DNA TGTGCCACCAGCAGAAGCATGGGTCAGCCCCAGCATTTT. Its translation is CATSRSMGQPQHF. Looking up the rest from reference TRBV15 and TRBJ1-5 gives the full variable domain: DAMVIQNPRYQVTQFGKPVTLSCSQTLNHNVMYWYQQKSSQAPKLLFHYYDKDFNNEADTPDNFQSRRPNTSFCFLDIRSPGLGDTAMYLCATSRSMGQPQHFGDGTRLSIL.

The rearrangement links TRBV4-2 to TRBJ2-7, with 9 nucleotides matching TRBD1. Germline loops: CDR1 LGHNA, CDR2 YNFKEQ. With 4 bases clipped from V and 3 bases from J, the junction kept 4 bases outside the gene matches. This CDR3 region has 14 residues. Written as DNA, the CDR3 is TGTGCCAGCAGCCGGACAGGGGAAGGCTACGAGCAGTACTTC. This translates into CASSRTGEGYEQYF.

This rearrangement joins TRBV6-5 to TRBJ1-1; D unresolved. In germline, CDR1 is MNHEY, CDR2 SVGAGI. The CDR3 extends over 14 amino acids. Trimming took off 4 bases at V and 5 bases at J, with 14 bases between the two ends. The DNA of the CDR3 is TGTGCCAGCAGTTTACAGTTGGGCGGTACTGAAGCTTTCTTT. As protein: CASSLQLGGTEAFF.

The rearrangement uses TRBV10-3 and TRBJ2-7, with D hard to call. CDR1 and CDR2 from the germline V gene are ENHRY and SYGVKD. This CDR3 is built from 15 residues. V shed 5 bases and J shed 0 bases, with 14 bases lying between them. CDR3 region: CAISLYETNSYEQYF. The DNA for the CDR3 is TGTGCCATCAGTCTATATGAGACAAACTCCTACGAGCAGTACTTC.

The V call is TRBV4-3, the J call TRBJ1-1; no definite D call. The CDR3 loop spans 15 amino acids. With 0 bases removed from V and 0 bases from J, the gap between germline ends came to 8 bases. The V gene's germline CDR1 is LGHNA and CDR2 YSLEER. The CDR3 is CASSQEGSVNTEAFF. Here the CDR3 DNA reads TGCGCCAGCAGCCAAGAAGGGTCAGTGAACACTGAAGCTTTCTTT.

This chain uses TRBV28 with TRBJ1-1; D remains ambiguous. This CDR3 spans 13 amino acids. Trimming stripped 5 bases from V and 5 bases from J, with 12 bases between. Germline V gene sequence: CDR1 MDHEN, CDR2 SYDVKM. CDR3 protein: CASSRLGRTEAFF. The CDR3, as DNA: TGTGCCAGCAGTCGACTAGGGAGGACTGAAGCTTTCTTT. The full variable domain, rest sourced from reference TRBV28 and TRBJ1-1, is DVKVTQSSRYLVKRTGEKVFLECVQDMDHENMFWYRQDPGLGLRLIYFSYDVKMKEKGDIPEGYSVSREKKERFSLILESASTNQTSMYLCASSRLGRTEAFFGQGTRLTVV.

V is TRBV10-3 and J is TRBJ1-2, with TRBD1 matching over 9 bases. The germline V gene has CDR1 ENHRY and CDR2 SYGVKD. This CDR3 spans 16 amino acids. V gave up 3 bases and J gave up 7 bases; unmatched junction bases: 12. The CDR3 DNA follows: TGTGCCATCAGTGACCCCGCGACAGGGGGTTTCTCTGGCTACACCTTC. Amino acid sequence: CAISDPATGGFSGYTF.

This sequence joins TRBV13 and TRBJ2-1; TRBD1 agrees at 7 bases. J lost 5 bases, V lost 5 bases, and 6 bases had no gene match. Germline CDR1 is PRHDT and CDR2 is FYEKMQ (reference sequence). This CDR3 contains 14 residues. The CDR3 sequence: CASSPGTVDNEQFF. The CDR3 nucleotides read TGTGCCAGCAGCCCTGGGACAGTTGACAATGAGCAGTTCTTC.

This clone appeared once. V gene TRBV4-1 combines with J gene TRBJ2-6, with 7 bases identical to TRBD1. The length of the CDR3 is 18 residues. Looked up from germline, CDR1 is MGHRA and CDR2 is YSYEKL. V was pared by 2 bases and J by 0 bases, with 7 bases of the junction left unmatched. CDR3 sequence reads: CASSQSGTALSGANVLTF. In DNA form, the CDR3 reads TGCGCCAGCAGCCAATCCGGGACAGCCCTCTCTGGGGCCAACGTCCTGACTTTC.

The rearrangement joins TRBV7-2 to TRBJ1-4; possibly TRBD1 for D (6 bases). The CDR3 is 13 amino acids. Looked up from germline, CDR1 is SGHTA and CDR2 is FQGNSA. Between the trimmed V and J ends, which lost 6 bases and 6 bases, there was a span of 11 bases. The CDR3 here is CASRRPGDEKLFF. The DNA of the CDR3 is TGTGCCAGCAGACGGCCAGGGGATGAAAAACTGTTTTTT.

This sequence joins TRBV5-4 and TRBJ2-7; D is unclear. The CDR3 runs to 15 residues. Deletions cut 5 bases from V and 2 bases from J, with 17 bases between. CDR1 and CDR2 from the germline V gene are SGHNT and YYREEE (reference sequence). The CDR3 reads CASSRGSGPTYEQYF. CDR3 bases: TGTGCCAGCAGTCGAGGTTCCGGGCCCACCTACGAGCAGTACTTC.

V gene TRBV2 combines with J gene TRBJ2-7; possibly TRBD2 for D (6 bases). With 7 bases removed from V and 5 bases from J, the gap between germline ends came to 21 bases. The germline V gene has CDR1 SNHLY and CDR2 FYNNEI. The CDR3 is 15 residues long. CDR3 coding DNA: TGTGCCAGCACCTTGCGGATTTCTAGCGTCGACGAGCAGTACTTC. Translating it yields CASTLRISSVDEQYF. The entire variable domain, with the rest obtained from reference TRBV2 and TRBJ2-7, is as follows: EPEVTQTPSHQVTQMGQEVILRCVPISNHLYFYWYRQILGQKVEFLVSFYNNEISEKSEIFDDQFSVERPDGSNFTLKIRSTKLEDSAMYFCASTLRISSVDEQYFGPGTRLTVT.

V and J are TRBV4-1 and TRBJ2-7, with D perhaps matching TRBD2 (7 bases). The CDR3 is 14 residues long. Germline values: CDR1 MGHRA, CDR2 YSYEKL. The V gene lost 0 bases and the J gene lost 5 bases, with 11 bases spanning the gap. CDR3 loop: CASSQEGGRNEQYF. CDR3 bases: TGCGCCAGCAGCCAAGAGGGGGGGCGGAACGAGCAGTACTTC.

The chain joins TRBV28 to TRBJ1-3; D unclear. Between the trimmed V and J ends, which lost 6 bases and 0 bases, there was a span of 12 bases. The germline V gene has CDR1 MDHEN and CDR2 SYDVKM. The CDR3 is 15 amino acids. CDR3 residues: CASRPDVYSGNTIYF. CDR3 DNA: TGTGCCAGCAGACCAGACGTCTACTCTGGAAACACCATATATTTT.

The rearrangement links TRBV27 to TRBJ2-3; D uncertain. Trimming removed 4 bases at V and 3 bases at J, with 8 bases between. The germline V gene has CDR1 MNHEY and CDR2 SMNVEV (reference sequence). The CDR3 contains 13 residues. The chain's CDR3 is CASSSEITDTQYF. Here the CDR3 DNA reads TGTGCCAGCAGTTCGGAAATTACAGATACGCAGTATTTT.